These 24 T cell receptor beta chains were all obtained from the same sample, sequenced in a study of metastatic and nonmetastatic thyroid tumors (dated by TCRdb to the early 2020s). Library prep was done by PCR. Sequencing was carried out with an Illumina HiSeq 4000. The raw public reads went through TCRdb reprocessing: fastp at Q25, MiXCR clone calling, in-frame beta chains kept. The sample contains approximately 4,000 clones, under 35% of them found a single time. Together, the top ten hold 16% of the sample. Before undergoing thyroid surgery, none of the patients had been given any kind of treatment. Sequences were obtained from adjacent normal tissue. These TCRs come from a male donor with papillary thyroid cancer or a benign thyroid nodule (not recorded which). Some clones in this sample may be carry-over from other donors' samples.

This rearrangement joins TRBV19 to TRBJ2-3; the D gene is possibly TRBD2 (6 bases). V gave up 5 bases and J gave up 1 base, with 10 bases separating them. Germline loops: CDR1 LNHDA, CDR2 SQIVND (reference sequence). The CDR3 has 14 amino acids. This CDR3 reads CASSVPSGTDTQYF. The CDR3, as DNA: TGTGCCAGTAGTGTGCCTAGCGGCACAGATACGCAGTATTTT.

Written as DNA, the CDR3 is TGTGCCAGCAGCTTAGCCGGTAGCGGCTCCTACGAGCAGTACTTC. It codes for CASSLAGSGSYEQYF. The genes are TRBV11-2 and TRBJ2-7, with D perhaps TRBD2 (6 bases). Trimming removed 1 base from V and 0 bases from J, with 10 bases in between. CDR3 length equals 15 residues. Germline values: CDR1 SGHAT, CDR2 FQNNGV.

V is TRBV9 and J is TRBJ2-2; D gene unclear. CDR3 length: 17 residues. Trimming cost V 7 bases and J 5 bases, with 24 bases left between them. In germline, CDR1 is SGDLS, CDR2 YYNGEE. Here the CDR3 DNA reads TGTGCCAGCCACCCCACCACCCAGCAGAGAAGGACCGGGGAGCTGTTTTTT. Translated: CASHPTTQQRRTGELFF.

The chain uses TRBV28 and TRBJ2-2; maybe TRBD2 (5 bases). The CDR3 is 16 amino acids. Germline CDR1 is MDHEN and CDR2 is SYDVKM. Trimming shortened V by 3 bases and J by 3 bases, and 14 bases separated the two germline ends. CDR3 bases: TGTGCCAGCAGTTTCCCCAGCGGAGAAGACACCGGGGAGCTGTTTTTT. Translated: CASSFPSGEDTGELFF. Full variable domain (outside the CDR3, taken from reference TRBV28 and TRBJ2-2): DVKVTQSSRYLVKRTGEKVFLECVQDMDHENMFWYRQDPGLGLRLIYFSYDVKMKEKGDIPEGYSVSREKKERFSLILESASTNQTSMYLCASSFPSGEDTGELFFGEGSRLTVL.

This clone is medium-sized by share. The CDR3 bases are TGCGCCAGCAGTCGGGCCCCCTGGACAGACTACAATGAGCAGTTCTTC. Its protein product is CASSRAPWTDYNEQFF. V and J are TRBV5-1 and TRBJ2-1; TRBD1 might be the D (6 bases). Germline lookup yields CDR1 SGHRS and CDR2 YFSETQ. CDR3 size: 16 residues. The germline V and J ends were trimmed by 5 bases and 3 bases, with 18 bases remaining between them.

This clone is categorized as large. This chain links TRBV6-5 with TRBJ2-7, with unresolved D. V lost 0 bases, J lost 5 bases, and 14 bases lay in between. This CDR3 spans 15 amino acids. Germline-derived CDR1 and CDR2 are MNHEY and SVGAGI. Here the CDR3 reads CASSYSRAATNEQYF. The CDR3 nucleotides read TGTGCCAGCAGTTACTCACGGGCAGCCACGAACGAGCAGTACTTC.

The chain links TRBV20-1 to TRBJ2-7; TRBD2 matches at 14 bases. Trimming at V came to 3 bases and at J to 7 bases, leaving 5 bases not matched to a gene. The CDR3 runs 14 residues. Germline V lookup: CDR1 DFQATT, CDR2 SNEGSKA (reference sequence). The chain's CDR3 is CSASPWTSGGEQYF. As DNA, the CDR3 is TGCAGTGCTAGCCCCTGGACTAGCGGGGGGGAGCAGTACTTC.

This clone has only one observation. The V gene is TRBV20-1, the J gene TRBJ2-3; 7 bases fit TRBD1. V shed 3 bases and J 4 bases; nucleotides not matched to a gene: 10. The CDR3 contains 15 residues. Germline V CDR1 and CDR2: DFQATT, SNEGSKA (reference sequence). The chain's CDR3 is CSASQFWDSSDTQYF. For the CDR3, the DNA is TGCAGTGCTAGTCAATTCTGGGACAGCTCAGATACGCAGTATTTT.

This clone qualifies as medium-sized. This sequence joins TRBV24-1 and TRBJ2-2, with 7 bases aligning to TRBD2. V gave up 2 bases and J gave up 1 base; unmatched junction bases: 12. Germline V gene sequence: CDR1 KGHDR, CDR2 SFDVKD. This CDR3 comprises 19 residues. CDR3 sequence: CATSDSLIAGTLNTGELFF. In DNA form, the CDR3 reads TGTGCCACCAGTGATTCCCTTATAGCGGGTACATTGAACACCGGGGAGCTGTTTTTT.

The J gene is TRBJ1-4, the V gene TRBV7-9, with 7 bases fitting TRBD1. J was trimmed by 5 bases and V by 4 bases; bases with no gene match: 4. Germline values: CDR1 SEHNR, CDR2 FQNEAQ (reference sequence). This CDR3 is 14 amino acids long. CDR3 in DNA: TGTGCCAGCAGCTCAGGGGGATGGAATGAAAAACTGTTTTTT. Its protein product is CASSSGGWNEKLFF.

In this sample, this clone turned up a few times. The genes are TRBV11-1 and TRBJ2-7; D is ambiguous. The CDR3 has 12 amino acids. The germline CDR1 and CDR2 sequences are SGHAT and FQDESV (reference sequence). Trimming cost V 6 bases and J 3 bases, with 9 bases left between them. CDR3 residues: CASSLTNYEQYF. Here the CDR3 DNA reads TGTGCCAGCAGTCTTACCAACTACGAGCAGTACTTC. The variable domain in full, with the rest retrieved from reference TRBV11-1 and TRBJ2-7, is EAEVAQSPRYKITEKSQAVAFWCDPISGHATLYWYRQILGQGPELLVQFQDESVVDDSQLPKDRFSAERLKGVDSTLKIQPAELGDSAMYLCASSLTNYEQYFGPGTRLTVT.

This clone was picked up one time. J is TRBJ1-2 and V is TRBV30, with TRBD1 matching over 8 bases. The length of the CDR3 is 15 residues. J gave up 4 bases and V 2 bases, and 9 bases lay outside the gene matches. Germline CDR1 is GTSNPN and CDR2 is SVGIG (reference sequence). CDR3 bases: TGTGCCTGGAGTCCCACGGTGGACAGGGTCTATGGCTACACCTTC. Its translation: CAWSPTVDRVYGYTF. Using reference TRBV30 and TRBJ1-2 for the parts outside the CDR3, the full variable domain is SQTIHQWPATLVQPVGSPLSLECTVEGTSNPNLYWYRQAAGRGLQLLFYSVGIGQISSEVPQNLSASRPQDRQFILSSKKLLLSDSGFYLCAWSPTVDRVYGYTFGSGTRLTVV.

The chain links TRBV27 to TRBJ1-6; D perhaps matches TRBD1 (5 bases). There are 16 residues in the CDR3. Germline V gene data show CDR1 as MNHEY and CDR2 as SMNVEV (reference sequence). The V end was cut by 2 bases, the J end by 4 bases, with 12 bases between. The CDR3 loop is CASSLRGPGYNSPLHF. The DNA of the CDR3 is TGTGCCAGCAGTTTAAGGGGCCCGGGATATAATTCACCCCTCCACTTT.

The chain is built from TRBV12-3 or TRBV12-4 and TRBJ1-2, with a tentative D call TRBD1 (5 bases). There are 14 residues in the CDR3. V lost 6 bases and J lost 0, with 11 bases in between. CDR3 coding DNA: TGTGCCAGCAGCCCGACAGCAACTAACTATGGCTACACCTTC. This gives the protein CASSPTATNYGYTF.

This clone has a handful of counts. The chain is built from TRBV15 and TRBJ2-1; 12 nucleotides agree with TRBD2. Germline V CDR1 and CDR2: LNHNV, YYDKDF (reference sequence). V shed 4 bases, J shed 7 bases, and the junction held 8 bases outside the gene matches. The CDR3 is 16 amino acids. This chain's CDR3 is CATSIMTSGRSNEQFF. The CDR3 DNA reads TGTGCCACCAGCATTATGACTAGCGGGAGATCGAATGAGCAGTTCTTC.

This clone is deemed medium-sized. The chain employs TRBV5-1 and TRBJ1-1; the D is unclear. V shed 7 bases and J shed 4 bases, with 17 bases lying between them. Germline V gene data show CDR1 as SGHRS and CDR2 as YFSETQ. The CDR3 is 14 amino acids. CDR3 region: CASGAGSGGTEAFF. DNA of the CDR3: TGCGCCAGCGGCGCCGGGTCCGGAGGCACTGAAGCTTTCTTT.

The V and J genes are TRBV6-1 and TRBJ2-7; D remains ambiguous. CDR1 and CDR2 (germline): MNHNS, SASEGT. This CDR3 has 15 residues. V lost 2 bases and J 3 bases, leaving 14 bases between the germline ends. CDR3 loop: CASSENVTRNYEQYF. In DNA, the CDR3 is TGTGCCAGCAGTGAAAACGTGACACGGAACTACGAGCAGTACTTC.

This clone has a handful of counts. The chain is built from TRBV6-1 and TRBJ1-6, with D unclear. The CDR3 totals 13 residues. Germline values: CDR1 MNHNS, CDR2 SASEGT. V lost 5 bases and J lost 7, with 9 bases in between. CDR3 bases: TGTGCCAGCAGTTTAGCCTGGAATTCACCCCTCCACTTT. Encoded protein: CASSLAWNSPLHF.

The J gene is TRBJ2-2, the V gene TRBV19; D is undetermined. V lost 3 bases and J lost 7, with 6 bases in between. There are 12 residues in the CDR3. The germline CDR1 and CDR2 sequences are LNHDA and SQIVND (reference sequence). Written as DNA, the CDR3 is TGTGCCAGTAGTATCGGCTACGGGGAGCTGTTTTTT. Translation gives CASSIGYGELFF.

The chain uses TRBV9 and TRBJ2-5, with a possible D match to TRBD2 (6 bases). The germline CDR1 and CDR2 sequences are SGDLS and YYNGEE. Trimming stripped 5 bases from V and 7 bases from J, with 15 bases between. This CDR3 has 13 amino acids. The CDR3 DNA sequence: TGTGCCAGCAGGAGCGGAACCGGGGGGACCCAGTACTTC. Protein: CASRSGTGGTQYF. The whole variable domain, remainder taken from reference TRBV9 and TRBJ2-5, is DSGVTQTPKHLITATGQRVTLRCSPRSGDLSVYWYQQSLDQGLQFLIQYYNGEERAKGNILERFSAQQFPDLHSELNLSSLELGDSALYFCASRSGTGGTQYFGPGTRLLVL.

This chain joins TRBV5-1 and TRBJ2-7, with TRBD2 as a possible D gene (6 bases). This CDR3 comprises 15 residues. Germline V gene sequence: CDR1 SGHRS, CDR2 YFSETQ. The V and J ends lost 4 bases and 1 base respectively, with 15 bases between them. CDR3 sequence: CASSEAGGFSYEQYF. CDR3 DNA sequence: TGCGCCAGCAGCGAGGCCGGGGGTTTTTCCTACGAGCAGTACTTC.

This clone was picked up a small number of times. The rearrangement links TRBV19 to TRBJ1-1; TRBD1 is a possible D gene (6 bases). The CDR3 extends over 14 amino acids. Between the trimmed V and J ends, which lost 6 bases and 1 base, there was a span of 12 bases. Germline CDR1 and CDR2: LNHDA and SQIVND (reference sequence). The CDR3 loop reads CASRDRGGNTEAFF. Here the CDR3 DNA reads TGTGCCAGTAGAGACCGAGGGGGGAACACTGAAGCTTTCTTT.

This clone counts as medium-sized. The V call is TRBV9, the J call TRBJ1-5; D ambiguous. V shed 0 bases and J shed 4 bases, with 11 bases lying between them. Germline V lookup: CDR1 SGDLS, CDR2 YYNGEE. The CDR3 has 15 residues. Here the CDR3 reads CASSVAYGWNQPQHF. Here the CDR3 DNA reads TGTGCCAGCAGCGTAGCTTACGGGTGGAATCAGCCCCAGCATTTT.

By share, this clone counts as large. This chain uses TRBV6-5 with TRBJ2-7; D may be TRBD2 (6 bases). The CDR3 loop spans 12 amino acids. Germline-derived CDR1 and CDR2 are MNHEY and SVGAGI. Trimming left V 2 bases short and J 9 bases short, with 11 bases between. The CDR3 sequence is CASSYRSGVQYF. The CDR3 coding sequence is TGTGCCAGCAGTTACCGGTCGGGGGTGCAGTACTTC.